This T cell receptor (beta chain) was observed in a study of PD-1 and CTLA-4 blockade in melanoma. Measured with immunoSEQ multiplex PCR; TCRdb has only the in-frame clones, and not every one. Of 25,000 to 35,000 clones listed, around 93% were seen once; the top ten hold approximately 8%. The germline V and J ends were trimmed by 5 bases and 8 bases, with 10 bases remaining between them. This CDR3 has 12 amino acids. CDR1 SGHAT and CDR2 FQNNGV come from the germline V gene. The rearrangement links TRBV11-2 to TRBJ2-1; D is unresolved. This sequence was found in a human donor with melanoma. The specimen was CD8+ T cells from peripheral blood, collected from a patient given anti-PD-1 treatment. CDR3 in amino acids: CASSPRSDEQFF. Here the CDR3 DNA reads TGTGCCAGCAGCCCCCGGAGCGATGAGCAGTTCTTC.